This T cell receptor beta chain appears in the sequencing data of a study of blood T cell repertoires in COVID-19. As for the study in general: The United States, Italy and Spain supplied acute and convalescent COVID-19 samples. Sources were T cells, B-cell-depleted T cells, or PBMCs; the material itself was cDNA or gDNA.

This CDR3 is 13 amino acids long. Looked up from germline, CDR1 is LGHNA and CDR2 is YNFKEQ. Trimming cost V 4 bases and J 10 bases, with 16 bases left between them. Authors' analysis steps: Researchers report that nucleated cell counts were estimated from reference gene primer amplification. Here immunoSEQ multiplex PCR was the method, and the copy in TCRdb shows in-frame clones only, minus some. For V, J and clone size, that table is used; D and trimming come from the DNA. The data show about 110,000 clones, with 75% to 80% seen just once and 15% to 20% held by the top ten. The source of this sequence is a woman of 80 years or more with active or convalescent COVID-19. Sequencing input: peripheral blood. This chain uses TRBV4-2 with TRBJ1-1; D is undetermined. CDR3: CASSPSSRKRAFF. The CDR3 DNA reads TGTGCCAGCAGCCCGAGTAGCAGAAAGCGAGCTTTCTTT.